The T cell receptor beta chain under discussion was sequenced for a study of T cell changes during pregnancy in multiple sclerosis. This CDR3 is 14 amino acids long. After removal of 2 bases from V and 2 bases from J, the junction contained 3 bases not matched to a gene. The V gene's germline CDR1 is MDHEN and CDR2 SYDVKM. Sequencing used immunoSEQ multiplex PCR; TCRdb keeps in-frame clones, though not all of them. The table shows around 30,000 clones, with approximately 92% occurring only once. This TCR came from a female donor with multiple sclerosis, enrolled in a pregnancy study. V is TRBV28 and J is TRBJ2-7, with 7 bases aligning to TRBD2. The sample was CD4+ T cells from peripheral blood mononuclear cells, taken in the second trimester of pregnancy. In DNA form, the CDR3 reads TGTGCCAGCAGTTTAGCGGGGGACCCCTACGAGCAGTACTTC. It yields the protein CASSLAGDPYEQYF.